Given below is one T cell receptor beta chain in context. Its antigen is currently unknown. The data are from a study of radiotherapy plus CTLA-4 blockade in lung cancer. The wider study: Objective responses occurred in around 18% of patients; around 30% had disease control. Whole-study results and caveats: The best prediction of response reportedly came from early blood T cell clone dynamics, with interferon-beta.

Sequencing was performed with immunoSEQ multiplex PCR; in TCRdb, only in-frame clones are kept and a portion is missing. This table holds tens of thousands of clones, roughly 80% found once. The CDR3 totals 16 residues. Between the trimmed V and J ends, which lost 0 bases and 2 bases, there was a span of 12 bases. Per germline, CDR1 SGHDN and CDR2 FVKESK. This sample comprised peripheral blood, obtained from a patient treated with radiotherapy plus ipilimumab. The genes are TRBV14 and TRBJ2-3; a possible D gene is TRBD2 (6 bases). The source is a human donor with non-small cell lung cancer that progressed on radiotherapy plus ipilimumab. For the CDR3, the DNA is TGTGCCAGCAGCCAAGAGGCCGGGAGATACACAGATACGCAGTATTTT. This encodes CASSQEAGRYTDTQYF.